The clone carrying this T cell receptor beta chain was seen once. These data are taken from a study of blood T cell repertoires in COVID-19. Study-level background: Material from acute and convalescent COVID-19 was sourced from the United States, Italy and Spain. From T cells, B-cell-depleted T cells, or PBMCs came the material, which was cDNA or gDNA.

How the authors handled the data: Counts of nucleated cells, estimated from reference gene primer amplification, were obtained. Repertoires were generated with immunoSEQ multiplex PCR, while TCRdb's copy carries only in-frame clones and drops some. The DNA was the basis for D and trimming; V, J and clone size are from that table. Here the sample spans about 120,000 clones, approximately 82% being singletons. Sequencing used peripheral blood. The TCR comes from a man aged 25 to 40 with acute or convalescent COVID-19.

The CDR3 coding sequence is TGTGCCAGCAGCCCCGGGACAGGGTTTGGCGGCTACACCTTC. Its protein is CASSPGTGFGGYTF. V usage is TRBV5-6 and J usage is TRBJ1-2, with 9 positions matching TRBD1. The CDR3 runs 14 residues. From germline, CDR1 is SGHDT and CDR2 YYEEEE. The V segment lost 4 bases and the J segment 8 bases; nucleotides outside the gene matches: 9.